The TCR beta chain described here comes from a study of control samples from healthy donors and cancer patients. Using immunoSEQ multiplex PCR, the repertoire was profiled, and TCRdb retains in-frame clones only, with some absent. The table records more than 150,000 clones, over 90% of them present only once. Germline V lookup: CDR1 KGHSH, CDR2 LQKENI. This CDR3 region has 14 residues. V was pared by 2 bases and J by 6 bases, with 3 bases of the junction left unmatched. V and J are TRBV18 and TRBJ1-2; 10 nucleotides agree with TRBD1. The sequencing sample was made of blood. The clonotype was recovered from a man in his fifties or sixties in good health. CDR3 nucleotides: TGTGCCAGCTCACCAAGACAGGGGGCGGATGGCTACACCTTC. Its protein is CASSPRQGADGYTF.